This T cell receptor beta chain was identified in a study of T cell repertoires in ileal Crohn's disease. Assay: immunoSEQ multiplex PCR; the TCRdb copy retains only in-frame clones and omits some. The sample lists around 14,000 clones; around three quarters were seen once. As for this clone: Its antigen is as yet unknown.

Patients were adults with ileal or ileocolonic Crohn's disease needing resection. The study, taken as a whole, reports: Clonality above 26.8% at surgery always came with endoscopic recurrence.

The CDR3 has 11 residues. J gave up 9 bases and V 5 bases, and 4 bases lay outside the gene matches. CDR1 is GTSNPN and CDR2 is SVGIG in the germline V gene (reference sequence). The sequenced sample was ileal tissue. The V call is TRBV30, the J call TRBJ2-1; TRBD2 matches at 7 bases. The sequence came from an adult with Crohn's disease. The CDR3 nucleotides read TGTGCCTGGGGGTGGGGGGGTGAGCAGTTCTTC. Its translation: CAWGWGGEQFF. Full variable domain (outside the CDR3, taken from reference TRBV30 and TRBJ2-1): SQTIHQWPATLVQPVGSPLSLECTVEGTSNPNLYWYRQAAGRGLQLLFYSVGIGQISSEVPQNLSASRPQDRQFILSSKKLLLSDSGFYLCAWGWGGEQFFGPGTRLTVL.